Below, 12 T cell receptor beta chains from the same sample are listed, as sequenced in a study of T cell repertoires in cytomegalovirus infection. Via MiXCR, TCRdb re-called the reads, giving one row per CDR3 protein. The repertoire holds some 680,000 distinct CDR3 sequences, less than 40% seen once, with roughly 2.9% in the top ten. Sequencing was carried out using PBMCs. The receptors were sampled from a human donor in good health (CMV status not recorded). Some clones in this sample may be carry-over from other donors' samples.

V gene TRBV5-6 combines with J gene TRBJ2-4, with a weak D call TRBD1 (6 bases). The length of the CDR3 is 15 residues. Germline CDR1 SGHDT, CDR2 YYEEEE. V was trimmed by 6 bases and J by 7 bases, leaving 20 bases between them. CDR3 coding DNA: TGTGCCAGCAACCGTTACAACAGGGAAATGAACATTCAGTACTTC. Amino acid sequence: CASNRYNREMNIQYF.

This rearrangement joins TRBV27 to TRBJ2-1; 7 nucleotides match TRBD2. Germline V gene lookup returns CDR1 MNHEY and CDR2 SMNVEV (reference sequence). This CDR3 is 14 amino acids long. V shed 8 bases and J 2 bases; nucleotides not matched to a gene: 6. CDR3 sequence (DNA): TGTGCCAGCTATCCTAGCGGAACCTACAATGAGCAGTTCTTC. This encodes CASYPSGTYNEQFF.

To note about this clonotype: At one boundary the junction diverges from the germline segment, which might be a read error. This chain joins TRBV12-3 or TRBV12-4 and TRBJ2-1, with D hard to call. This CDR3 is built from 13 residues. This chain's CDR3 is CARSLETYTEQFF. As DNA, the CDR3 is TGTGCCCGCAGTTTAGAGACGTACACTGAGCAGTTCTTC.

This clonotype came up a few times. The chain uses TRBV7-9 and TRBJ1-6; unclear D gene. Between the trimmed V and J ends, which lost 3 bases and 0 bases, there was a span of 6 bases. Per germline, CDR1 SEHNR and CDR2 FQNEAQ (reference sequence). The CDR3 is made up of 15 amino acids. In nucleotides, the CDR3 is TGTGCCAGCAGCTTTTCCGGCTCCTATAATTCACCCCTCCACTTT. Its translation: CASSFSGSYNSPLHF.

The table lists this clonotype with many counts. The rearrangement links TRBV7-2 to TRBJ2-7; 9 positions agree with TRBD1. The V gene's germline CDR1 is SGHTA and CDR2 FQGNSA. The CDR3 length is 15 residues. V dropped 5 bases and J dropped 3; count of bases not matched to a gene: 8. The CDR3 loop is CASSLTGTGIYEQYF. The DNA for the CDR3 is TGTGCCAGCAGCCTCACCGGGACAGGGATCTACGAGCAGTACTTC.

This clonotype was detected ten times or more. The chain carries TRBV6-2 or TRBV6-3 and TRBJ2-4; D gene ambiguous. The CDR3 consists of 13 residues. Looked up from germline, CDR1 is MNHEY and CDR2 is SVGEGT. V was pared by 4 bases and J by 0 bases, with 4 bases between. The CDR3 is CASSSGAKNIQYF. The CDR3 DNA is TGTGCCAGCAGTTCGGGAGCCAAAAACATTCAGTACTTC.

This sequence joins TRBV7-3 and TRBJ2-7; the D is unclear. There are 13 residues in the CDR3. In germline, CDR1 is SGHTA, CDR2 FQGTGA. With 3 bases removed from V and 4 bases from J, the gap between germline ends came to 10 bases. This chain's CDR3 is CASSFSAEYEQYF. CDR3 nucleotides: TGTGCCAGCAGCTTCTCGGCGGAGTACGAGCAGTACTTC.

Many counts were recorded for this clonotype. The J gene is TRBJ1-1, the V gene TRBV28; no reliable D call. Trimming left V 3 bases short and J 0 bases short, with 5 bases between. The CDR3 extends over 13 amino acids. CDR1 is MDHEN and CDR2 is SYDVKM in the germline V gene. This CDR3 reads CASSFIMNTEAFF. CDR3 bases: TGTGCCAGCAGTTTTATTATGAACACTGAAGCTTTCTTT.

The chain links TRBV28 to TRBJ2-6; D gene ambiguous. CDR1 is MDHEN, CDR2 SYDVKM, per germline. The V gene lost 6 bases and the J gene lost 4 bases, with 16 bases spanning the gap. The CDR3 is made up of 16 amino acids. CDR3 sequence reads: CASRINVRAGANVLTF. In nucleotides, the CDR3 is TGTGCCAGCAGAATCAACGTCCGGGCGGGGGCCAACGTCCTGACTTTC.

CDR3: CASTQSDRRWAFF. The CDR3 DNA reads TGTGCCAGCACCCAATCGGACAGGCGATGGGCTTTCTTT. This sequence joins TRBV11-2 and TRBJ1-1; 7 nucleotides align to TRBD1. V shed 7 bases, J shed 11 bases, and the junction held 13 bases outside the gene matches. This CDR3 has 13 amino acids. In germline, CDR1 is SGHAT, CDR2 FQNNGV.

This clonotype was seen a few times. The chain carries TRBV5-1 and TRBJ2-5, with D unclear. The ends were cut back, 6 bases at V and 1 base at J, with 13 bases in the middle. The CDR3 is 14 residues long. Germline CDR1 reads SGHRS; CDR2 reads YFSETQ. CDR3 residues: CASKGYQIQETQYF. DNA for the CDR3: TGCGCCAGCAAGGGCTATCAGATCCAAGAGACCCAGTACTTC.

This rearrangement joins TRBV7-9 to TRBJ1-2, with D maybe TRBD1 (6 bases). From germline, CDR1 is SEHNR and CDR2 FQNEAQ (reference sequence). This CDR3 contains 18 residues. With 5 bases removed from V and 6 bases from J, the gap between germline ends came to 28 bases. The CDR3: CASSPIDHPAGVKDGYTF. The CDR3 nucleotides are TGTGCCAGCAGCCCTATAGATCACCCCGCAGGGGTCAAGGATGGCTACACCTTC.